The 17 T cell receptor beta chains below were found in one sample sequenced in a study of blood T cell repertoires in COVID-19. Libraries were prepared by immunoSEQ multiplex PCR; TCRdb keeps only in-frame clonotypes and omits some of them. The sample shows approximately 150,000 clones, approximately 88% of them seen only once. The specimen was peripheral blood. Every receptor here comes from a man between 60 and 75 years old with active or convalescent COVID-19.

The V and J genes are TRBV7-6 and TRBJ2-7, with D tentatively TRBD1 (6 bases). Germline V gene data show CDR1 as SGHVS and CDR2 as FNYEAQ. The CDR3 contains 13 residues. Trimming shortened V by 5 bases and J by 3 bases, and 11 bases separated the two germline ends. CDR3 DNA: TGTGCCAGCAGCCAGGGACAAGTCTACGAGCAGTACTTC. The encoded protein is CASSQGQVYEQYF.

Here the CDR3 reads CASSFVRQGGGETQYF. For the CDR3, the DNA is TGTGCCAGCAGCTTCGTCAGGCAAGGAGGGGGCGAGACCCAGTACTTC. The chain recombines TRBV5-4 with TRBJ2-5, with D possibly matching TRBD1 (7 bases). Germline-derived CDR1 and CDR2 are SGHNT and YYREEE (reference sequence). There are 16 residues in the CDR3. V was trimmed by 2 bases and J by 5 bases, leaving 19 bases between them.

This chain joins TRBV2 and TRBJ2-3; 9 nucleotides align to TRBD1. Germline V gives CDR1 SNHLY, CDR2 FYNNEI. J gave up 6 bases and V 1 base, and 8 bases lay outside the gene matches. This CDR3 contains 16 residues. The DNA of the CDR3 is TGTGCCAGCAGTGAAGGGGGACAGGGCGTTCAGGATACGCAGTATTTT. The encoded protein is CASSEGGQGVQDTQYF. Supplemented by reference TRBV2 and TRBJ2-3, the full variable domain reads EPEVTQTPSHQVTQMGQEVILRCVPISNHLYFYWYRQILGQKVEFLVSFYNNEISEKSEIFDDQFSVERPDGSNFTLKIRSTKLEDSAMYFCASSEGGQGVQDTQYFGPGTRLTVL.

V gene TRBV7-9 combines with J gene TRBJ2-1, with 9 bases lining up with TRBD1. CDR1 and CDR2 from the germline V gene are SEHNR and FQNEAQ (reference sequence). This CDR3 comprises 15 residues. After removal of 5 bases from V and 7 bases from J, the junction contained 9 bases not matched to a gene. The CDR3: CASSPGTGRWNEQFF. CDR3 nucleotide sequence: TGTGCCAGCAGCCCCGGGACAGGGAGGTGGAATGAGCAGTTCTTC.

The genes are TRBV4-3 and TRBJ1-4; D is undetermined. Looked up from germline, CDR1 is LGHNA and CDR2 is YSLEER. Trimming removed 0 bases from V and 10 bases from J, with 18 bases in between. The CDR3 runs to 16 residues. This CDR3 is CASSQDLGSRVGKLFF. The CDR3 DNA is TGCGCCAGCAGCCAAGATCTGGGGAGTCGAGTCGGAAAACTGTTTTTT.

The chain carries TRBV19 and TRBJ2-5, with TRBD2 identical over 13 bases. Germline V gene data show CDR1 as LNHDA and CDR2 as SQIVND (reference sequence). Trimming took 4 bases from V and 4 from J; bases not matched to a gene: 6. The length of the CDR3 is 16 residues. The CDR3 spells CASSTLAGGPRETQYF. Written as DNA, the CDR3 is TGTGCCAGTAGTACACTAGCGGGAGGGCCTAGAGAGACCCAGTACTTC.

This clone was recorded once. The V and J genes are TRBV7-6 and TRBJ2-6, with 11 positions matching TRBD1. CDR1 SGHVS and CDR2 FNYEAQ come from the germline V gene. There are 20 residues in the CDR3. The V segment lost 2 bases and the J segment 0 bases; nucleotides outside the gene matches: 9. For the CDR3, the DNA is TGTGCCAGCAGCTTACCTCGGGGGACAGGGGGTATCTCTGGGGCCAACGTCCTGACTTTC. As protein: CASSLPRGTGGISGANVLTF.

This clone turned up a few times. CDR3 sequence: CASSLREAADTQYF. The CDR3 DNA follows: TGTGCCAGCAGCCTCCGAGAAGCGGCAGATACGCAGTATTTT. This chain joins TRBV3-1 (or the pseudogene TRBV3-2) and TRBJ2-3, with a tentative D call TRBD2 (5 bases). Germline lookup yields CDR1 LGHDT and CDR2 YNNKEL (reference sequence). CDR3 size: 14 residues. Trimming took off 4 bases at V and 4 bases at J, with 12 bases between the two ends.

The CDR3 DNA is TGTGCCAGCAGTTTAGGCGGGAGCCGCTACGAGCAGTACTTC. This translates into CASSLGGSRYEQYF. The J gene is TRBJ2-7, the V gene TRBV6-6; 7 positions agree with TRBD2. V was clipped by 4 bases and J by 3 bases; unmatched bases: 6. This CDR3 spans 14 amino acids. The germline gives CDR1 MNHNY, CDR2 SVGAGI (reference sequence).

The V gene is TRBV9, the J gene TRBJ1-5; D uncertain. Germline values: CDR1 SGDLS, CDR2 YYNGEE. The CDR3 is 13 residues long. V was pared by 0 bases and J by 7 bases, with 8 bases between. The CDR3 loop reads CASSVGGGQPQHF. The CDR3 nucleotides are TGTGCCAGCAGCGTAGGGGGAGGACAGCCCCAGCATTTT.

The genes are TRBV19 and TRBJ2-7; 9 bases fit TRBD1. The CDR3 runs to 14 residues. Trimming took 10 bases from V and 3 from J; bases not matched to a gene: 10. The germline V gene has CDR1 LNHDA and CDR2 SQIVND (reference sequence). CDR3 bases: TGTGCCACCTCTCGGATGACAGGGGGCTACGAGCAGTACTTC. Protein product: CATSRMTGGYEQYF.

V is TRBV4-1 and J is TRBJ1-5; TRBD1 is a possible D gene (5 bases). The V gene's germline CDR1 is MGHRA and CDR2 YSYEKL. This CDR3 spans 18 amino acids. V was clipped by 1 base and J by 2 bases, with 18 bases between them. CDR3 DNA sequence: TGCGCCAGCAGCCAAGTCATAGGGGAACGTAGGGGCAATCAGCCCCAGCATTTT. Its translation: CASSQVIGERRGNQPQHF.

V gene TRBV28 combines with J gene TRBJ1-5; 10 nucleotides agree with TRBD1. In germline, CDR1 is MDHEN, CDR2 SYDVKM. The V and J ends lost 4 bases and 3 bases, in that order; junction bases with no gene match: 3. This CDR3 comprises 15 residues. CDR3 loop: CASSSGTGVNQPQHF. In DNA form, the CDR3 reads TGTGCCAGCAGTTCCGGGACAGGGGTCAATCAGCCCCAGCATTTT.

This clone was seen once. The chain recombines TRBV7-2 with TRBJ1-5; tentatively, D is TRBD1 (5 bases). V was cut by 3 bases and J by 2 bases, with 11 bases left in between. CDR3 length: 15 residues. The germline gives CDR1 SGHTA, CDR2 FQGNSA. CDR3 in DNA: TGTGCCAGCAGCTTCTCAGGGTTGCGCAATCAGCCCCAGCATTTT. Translated, it gives CASSFSGLRNQPQHF.

This chain connects TRBV5-1 to TRBJ2-3; TRBD1 might be the D (5 bases). Germline V gene sequence: CDR1 SGHRS, CDR2 YFSETQ. V lost 6 bases and J 3 bases, leaving 14 bases between the germline ends. The CDR3 length is 14 residues. This CDR3 is CASNRVGQTDTQYF. The CDR3 bases are TGCGCCAGCAATCGAGTAGGACAAACAGATACGCAGTATTTT.

The chain recombines TRBV28 with TRBJ2-3; no definite D call. The CDR3 runs 16 residues. Germline values: CDR1 MDHEN, CDR2 SYDVKM. The germline V and J ends were trimmed by 6 bases and 4 bases, with 20 bases remaining between them. The CDR3 is CASRPGRMGYSDTQYF. CDR3 sequence (DNA): TGTGCCAGCAGGCCGGGTAGGATGGGTTACTCAGATACGCAGTATTTT.

The J gene is TRBJ2-1, the V gene TRBV19, with 8 nucleotides matching TRBD1. V lost 6 bases, J lost 10 bases, and 8 bases stayed unmatched. This CDR3 comprises 13 residues. From germline, CDR1 is LNHDA and CDR2 SQIVND (reference sequence). CDR3: CASSNDRGGEQFF. CDR3 DNA: TGTGCCAGTAGCAACGACAGGGGTGGGGAGCAGTTCTTC.